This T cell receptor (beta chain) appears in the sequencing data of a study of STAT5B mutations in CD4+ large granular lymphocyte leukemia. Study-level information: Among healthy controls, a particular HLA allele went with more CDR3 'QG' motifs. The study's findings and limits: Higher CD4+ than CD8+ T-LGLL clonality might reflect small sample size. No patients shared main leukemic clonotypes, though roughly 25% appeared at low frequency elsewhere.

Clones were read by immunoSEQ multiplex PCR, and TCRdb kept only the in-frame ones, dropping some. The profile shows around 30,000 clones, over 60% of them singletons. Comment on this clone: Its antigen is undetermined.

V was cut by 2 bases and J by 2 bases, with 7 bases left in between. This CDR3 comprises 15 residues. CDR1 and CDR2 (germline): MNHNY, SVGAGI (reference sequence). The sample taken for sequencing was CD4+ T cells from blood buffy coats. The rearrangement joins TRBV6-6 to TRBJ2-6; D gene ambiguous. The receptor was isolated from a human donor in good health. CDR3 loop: CASSYGSAGANVLTF. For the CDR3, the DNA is TGTGCCAGCAGTTACGGGTCGGCTGGGGCCAACGTCCTGACTTTC.